These 20 T cell receptor beta chains originate from one sample sequenced in a study of metastatic and nonmetastatic thyroid tumors. Ahead of thyroid surgery, no patient had received treatment of any kind. TCRdb reprocessed the PCR reads via MiXCR. Of some 20,000 clones in the sample, around 9.9% were seen once. Sequencing used blood. The receptors here all came from a female donor with papillary thyroid cancer or a benign thyroid nodule (not recorded which). Some clones in this sample may be carry-over from other donors' samples.

In this sample, this clone turned up many times. This chain joins TRBV24-1 and TRBJ2-5; D may be TRBD1 (6 bases). The CDR3 extends over 16 amino acids. V lost 0 bases to trimming and J lost 5 bases, with 15 bases between them. Germline lookup yields CDR1 KGHDR and CDR2 SFDVKD. CDR3 sequence: CATSDLQVGRGETQYF. CDR3 DNA sequence: TGTGCCACCAGTGATTTGCAAGTAGGAAGGGGGGAGACCCAGTACTTC.

On this clone: Compared with germline, one end of the junction differs, possibly owing to a read error. The rearrangement joins TRBV28 to TRBJ2-5; 11 bases line up with TRBD2. Germline-derived CDR1 and CDR2 are MDHEN and SYDVKM. The CDR3 length is 17 residues. CDR3 protein: CAGSYQLAGAPLETQYF. In DNA, the CDR3 is TGTGCCGGCAGTTACCAACTAGCGGGAGCCCCCCTGGAGACCCAGTACTTC.

This clone was seen a few times. The junction departs from germline at one end; a sequencing error may be responsible. The chain employs TRBV6-1 and TRBJ2-3, with TRBD2 as a possible D gene (6 bases). The germline CDR1 and CDR2 sequences are MNHNS and SASEGT. CDR3 size: 14 residues. CDR3 sequence (DNA): TGTGCCAGCAGCCCTATTACTAGCACAGATACTCAGTATTTT. Translating it yields CASSPITSTDTQYF.

The sample holds many counts of this clone. The chain employs TRBV27 and TRBJ1-2; 8 bases align to TRBD1. The V gene end was trimmed by 7 bases and the J gene end by 8 bases; junction bases not matched to a gene: 6. CDR3 length equals 12 residues. The germline V gene encodes CDR1 MNHEY and CDR2 SMNVEV (reference sequence). The CDR3: CASKQGVRGYTF. The CDR3 DNA reads TGTGCCAGCAAACAGGGGGTGAGAGGCTACACCTTC.

This clone has at least ten counts. The genes are TRBV29-1 and TRBJ2-1; possible D gene TRBD2, 6 bases. Trimming cost V 4 bases and J 3 bases, with 10 bases left between them. Looked up from germline, CDR1 is SQVTM and CDR2 is ANQGSEA. There are 13 residues in the CDR3. CDR3 DNA sequence: TGCAGCGTTGGGCGGAGGGGCTACAATGAGCAGTTCTTC. This translates into CSVGRRGYNEQFF.

Comment on this clone: Because the CDR3's place on the DNA is in doubt, the DNA is left out and the CDR3 is given as listed by TCRdb. The chain combines TRBV11-2 with TRBJ2-2; the table's D gene call, TRBD1, was not cross checked with the DNA. CDR1 and CDR2 (germline): SGHAT, FQNNGV. The CDR3 spans 15 amino acids, including both terminal residues. CDR3 residues: CASSFWGQGTGEQFF.

Comments on this clone: An end of the junction does not agree with germline; a read error may underlie this. The V and J genes are TRBV29-1 and TRBJ2-7; D assignment may be TRBD1 or TRBD2 (5 bases each). The germline CDR1 and CDR2 sequences are SQVTM and ANQGSEA. The CDR3 totals 13 residues. The CDR3 reads CSVVFGVWDELYF. The CDR3 DNA is TGCAGCGTTGTTTTCGGGGTATGGGACGAGCTGTACTTC.

A remark on this clone: A much larger clonotype is one base distant, so this may be a read error. The rearrangement uses TRBV11-1 and TRBJ1-6, with D perhaps matching TRBD1 (5 bases). Trimming took 4 bases from V and 9 from J, leaving 13 bases between them. From germline, CDR1 is SGHAT and CDR2 FQDESV (reference sequence). This CDR3 region has 14 residues. CDR3 residues: CASSYYRWSSPLHF. The DNA for the CDR3 is TGTGCCAGCAGCTATTACAGGTGGAGTTCACCCCTCCACTTT.

Comments on this clone: A single base separates this from a much larger clone, so it may be a read error. V and J are TRBV20-1 and TRBJ2-5; D might be TRBD2 (7 bases). The CDR3 sequence is 13 residues long. The germline V gene encodes CDR1 DFQATT and CDR2 SNEGSKA (reference sequence). The CDR3 coding sequence is TGCATTGCTAGAAGGGGGGGACAAGAGACCCAGTACTTC. Protein sequence: CIARRGGQETQYF.

About this clone itself: At one of its ends the junction is not consistent with the germline gene, which may arise from a read error. The chain uses TRBV27 and TRBJ2-1, with 7 bases lining up with TRBD2. The CDR3 contains 15 residues. Germline CDR1 MNHEY, CDR2 SMNVEV (reference sequence). The CDR3 nucleotides read TGTGCCGGCAGTCCGGCGGGAGACCCCTACAATGAGCAGTTCTTC. Protein: CAGSPAGDPYNEQFF.

This clone came up a few times. This clone may be a read error of a much larger clone one base away. J is TRBJ2-7 and V is TRBV9, with D perhaps being TRBD1 or TRBD2 (6 bases each). The CDR3 covers 14 residues. Germline CDR1 SGDLS, CDR2 YYNGEE. V was shortened by 6 bases and J by 3 bases, with 16 bases between the two germline ends. The CDR3 coding sequence is TGTGCCAGCATCGGAGGGGGTGTTGGCTACGAGCAGTACTTC. Protein sequence: CASIGGGVGYEQYF.

This clone rates as medium-sized. The rearrangement joins TRBV28 to TRBJ1-2; D is ambiguous. CDR3 length equals 12 residues. The germline V gene has CDR1 MDHEN and CDR2 SYDVKM. Trimming removed 2 bases from V and 2 bases from J, with 3 bases in between. The CDR3 is CASSLLNYGYTF. The CDR3 DNA follows: TGTGCCAGCAGTTTACTCAACTATGGCTACACCTTC.

This clone was picked up a small number of times. The V call is TRBV27, the J call TRBJ1-2; possible D gene TRBD1, 6 bases. Trimming stripped 6 bases from V and 5 bases from J, with 13 bases between. This CDR3 comprises 13 residues. CDR1 and CDR2 from the germline V gene are MNHEY and SMNVEV (reference sequence). The DNA of the CDR3 is TGTGCCAGCAGGCCTGGGACAACTTATGGCTACACCTTC. Amino acid sequence: CASRPGTTYGYTF.

This clone was counted at least ten times. The chain employs TRBV28 and TRBJ2-3; 8 bases agree with TRBD2. Trimming cost V 3 bases and J 5 bases; bases outside gene matches: 13. This CDR3 is 17 amino acids long. Germline CDR1 reads MDHEN; CDR2 reads SYDVKM. The CDR3 nucleotides read TGTGCCAGCAGTTTGTCGGGAGGGGGGAGCGGGAGAGATACGCAGTATTTT. Translating gives CASSLSGGGSGRDTQYF.

The V gene is TRBV27, the J gene TRBJ2-1; TRBD2 might be the D (5 bases). CDR3 length: 17 residues. The germline CDR1 and CDR2 sequences are MNHEY and SMNVEV (reference sequence). Trimming stripped 0 bases from V and 1 base from J, with 13 bases between. CDR3 in amino acids: CASSLSLPTGSYNEQFF. The CDR3 nucleotides read TGTGCCAGCAGTTTATCCCTTCCAACGGGGTCCTACAATGAGCAGTTCTTC.

This clone was seen only a few times. A much more abundant neighbour one base away suggests this may be a read error. Here the CDR3 DNA reads TGCAGCGTTGTATTCCATGGACACGCTGAGCAGTTCTTC. Protein sequence: CSVVFHGHAEQFF. The J gene is TRBJ2-1, the V gene TRBV29-1, with D maybe TRBD1 (5 bases). The CDR3 totals 13 residues. Between the trimmed V and J ends, which lost 4 bases and 9 bases, there was a span of 16 bases. Germline V gene data show CDR1 as SQVTM and CDR2 as ANQGSEA.

This clone occurred a few times. A much more abundant neighbour one base away suggests this may be a read error. The chain recombines TRBV30 with TRBJ2-1; D is possibly TRBD1 (5 bases). This CDR3 is 15 amino acids long. The germline gives CDR1 GTSNPN, CDR2 SVGIG (reference sequence). Trimming stripped 1 base from V and 6 bases from J, with 16 bases between. CDR3 protein: CAWSAGRSPSNEQFF. The CDR3, as DNA: TGTGCCTGGAGTGCAGGGCGCTCACCTTCCAATGAGCAGTTCTTC.

The V call is TRBV6-1, the J call TRBJ2-5; the match to TRBD2 covers 16 bases. CDR3 length: 20 amino acids. The V and J ends lost 6 bases and 5 bases, in that order; junction bases with no gene match: 18. In germline, CDR1 is MNHNS, CDR2 SASEGT. CDR3 sequence: CASRRQGTGLAGGPCETQYF. CDR3 DNA: TGTGCCAGCAGAAGACAGGGGACGGGACTAGCGGGAGGGCCCTGTGAGACCCAGTACTTC.

By sample share, this clone is medium-sized. V and J are TRBV6-1 and TRBJ1-5; a possible D gene is TRBD1 (5 bases). The germline gives CDR1 MNHNS, CDR2 SASEGT. This CDR3 contains 14 residues. Trimming shortened V by 4 bases and J by 6 bases, and 13 bases separated the two germline ends. CDR3: CASSVDWGGQPQHF. The CDR3 DNA follows: TGTGCCAGCAGTGTTGATTGGGGGGGTCAGCCCCAGCATTTT.

Points on this clone: A read error may explain this, as a much larger clone is one base away. This chain connects TRBV20-1 to TRBJ1-1, with D perhaps matching TRBD1 (5 bases). CDR3 length equals 15 residues. CDR1 is DFQATT and CDR2 is SNEGSKA in the germline V gene (reference sequence). V was clipped by 0 bases and J by 6 bases, with 17 bases between them. CDR3 sequence (DNA): TGCAGTGCTAGAGATGGCTGGACACTTGGTTCTGAAGCTTTCTTT. Translated: CSARDGWTLGSEAFF.